This T cell receptor beta chain was recovered during a study of cytomegalovirus exposure and HLA in healthy donors. To note about this clone: Its antigen is not identified.

13 Jbeta primers and 60 Vbeta primers were used for the PCR. Profiling relied on immunoSEQ multiplex PCR, and the TCRdb table lists in-frame clones only, not all of them. The table includes 90,000 to 150,000 clones, 75% to 80% detected once. The CDR3 extends over 15 amino acids. Trimming removed 2 bases from V and 1 base from J; junction bases left unmatched: 5. CDR1 and CDR2 from the germline V gene are SGDLS and YYNGEE. Broader study findings: A likely sequencing artifact accounted for one observed cluster of highly shared sequence variants. HLA alleles were associated with 18,000 or so TCR beta sequences in a later analysis at 0.05 false discovery rate. About 90% or about 30% of the time was how often most TCR beta V segments were productive, according to an earlier analysis.

The sequenced sample was PBMCs. This receptor was identified in a woman in her 30s in good health and CMV-seropositive. The rearrangement uses TRBV9 and TRBJ1-1; 7 bases are shared with TRBD1. The CDR3: CASSVVTGPNTEAFF. In DNA, the CDR3 is TGTGCCAGCAGCGTGGTGACAGGGCCGAACACTGAAGCTTTCTTT. Looking up the rest from reference TRBV9 and TRBJ1-1 gives the full variable domain: DSGVTQTPKHLITATGQRVTLRCSPRSGDLSVYWYQQSLDQGLQFLIQYYNGEERAKGNILERFSAQQFPDLHSELNLSSLELGDSALYFCASSVVTGPNTEAFFGQGTRLTVV.